This is a list of T cell receptor beta chains from one sample in a study of cytomegalovirus exposure and HLA in healthy donors. This table comes from immunoSEQ multiplex PCR, and its TCRdb copy is limited to in-frame clones, with some not included. The sample has about 190,000 clones, around 80% seen once. Specimen: PBMCs. These receptors all stem from a man between 40 and 49 years old in good health and CMV-seropositive. CDR3s include the opening cysteine and the closing phenylalanine or tryptophan. The order of the fields is D gene, V gene, J gene, clone size, CDR3 DNA, CDR3 protein. D genes are given only for firm matches. Clone size, where shown, is once, few, many, or a class for clones that have expanded.

NA,TRBV5-6,TRBJ1-4,NA,TGTGCCAGCAGCCCGCGGCCGAATGAAAAACTGTTTTTT,CASSPRPNEKLFF
TRBD1,TRBV25-1,TRBJ1-1,NA,TGTGCCAGCAGCGGACAGGGGGGTATCACTGAAGCTTTCTTT,CASSGQGGITEAFF
TRBD1,TRBV6-1,TRBJ1-5,once,TGTGCCAGCAGGGGGACAGGGTACAATCAGCCCCAGCATTTT,CASRGTGYNQPQHF
NA,TRBV11-2,TRBJ1-2,NA,TGTGCCAGCAGCTTAGGGCAGAATAACTATGGCTACACCTTC,CASSLGQNNYGYTF
NA,TRBV7-2,TRBJ1-2,NA,TGTGCCAGCAGCTTACAGGGGTATGGCTACACCTTC,CASSLQGYGYTF
TRBD1,TRBV28,TRBJ2-7,NA,TGTGCCAGCAGTGGGGACAGGGGGTCCTACGAGCAGTACTTC,CASSGDRGSYEQYF
NA,TRBV11-3,TRBJ2-5,NA,TGTGCCAGCAGCTTAGACAGGGAAGAGACCCAGTACTTC,CASSLDREETQYF
NA,TRBV15,TRBJ1-1,NA,TGTGCCACCAGCAGAGCCCCGCAGATGCCTGAAGCTTTCTTT,CATSRAPQMPEAFF
TRBD2,TRBV2,TRBJ2-3,NA,TGTGCCACCGGGGACTACTTCACAGATACGCAGTATTTT,CATGDYFTDTQYF
TRBD2,TRBV7-9,TRBJ2-7,NA,TGTGCCAGCAGCTTCCCGGGAGGTTACGAGCAGTACTTC,CASSFPGGYEQYF
NA,TRBV28,TRBJ2-7,NA,TGTGCCAGCAGTTTGTACGACCCTACAGAGTACGAGCAGTACTTC,CASSLYDPTEYEQYF
TRBD1,TRBV19,TRBJ1-5,NA,TGTGCCAGTAGTGATGACAGGGATCAGCCCCAGCATTTT,CASSDDRDQPQHF
NA,TRBV2,TRBJ2-1,NA,TGTGCCAGCAGTGGCGGAACTAGCTCCTACAATGAGCAGTTCTTC,CASSGGTSSYNEQFF
TRBD1,TRBV10-3,TRBJ1-1,once,TGTGCCATTTCCGCCTTACTTTCAGGGGGGACTAGGCGGACTGAAGCTTTCTTT,CAISALLSGGTRRTEAFF
TRBD1,TRBV14,TRBJ2-2,NA,TGTGCCAGCAGCCACGGACAGGGGGCGAGCCGGAGGGAGCTGTTTTTT,CASSHGQGASRRELFF
TRBD2,TRBV5-5,TRBJ2-7,NA,TGTGCCCTGGGGGGAGGGGTCTACGAGCAGTACTTC,CALGGGVYEQYF
TRBD1,TRBV4-1,TRBJ2-1,NA,TGCGCCAGCAGCCAAGGGGGTGATTCCAACAGGGGACGTATTAATGAGCAGTTCTTC,CASSQGGDSNRGRINEQFF
NA,TRBV7-2,TRBJ2-1,NA,TGTGCCAGCAGCTTAGGCCCGACTATGGCCTACAATGAGCAGTTCTTC,CASSLGPTMAYNEQFF
NA,TRBV7-9,TRBJ1-6,NA,TGTGCCAGCAGCTTGCACAGCTCCTATAATTCACCCCTCCACTTT,CASSLHSSYNSPLHF
NA,TRBV9,TRBJ2-1,once,TGTGCCGGCAGCGTCGGTAGCGGAGGCTCCGCCTACAATGAGCAGTTCTTC,CAGSVGSGGSAYNEQFF
TRBD1,TRBV5-6,TRBJ1-1,few,TGTGCCAGCAGCTTGGTCCAATTTGACAGGGGGCGAGGGAACACTGAAGCTTTCTTT,CASSLVQFDRGRGNTEAFF
NA,TRBV5-4,TRBJ2-1,NA,TGTGCCAGCAGCCCGGATAGGGGTTACAATGAGCAGTTCTTC,CASSPDRGYNEQFF
NA,TRBV7-8,TRBJ1-1,once,TGTGCCAGCAGCTTAGGGGGGGGGACTGAAGCTTTCTTT,CASSLGGGTEAFF
NA,TRBV7-9,TRBJ1-5,once,TGTTCCAGCAGCTCCTTAAATCAGCCCCAGCATTTT,CSSSSLNQPQHF
TRBD1,TRBV5-1,TRBJ2-2,NA,TGCGCCAGCAGCTTGGGGGACAGGGTCGTCGGCGGGGAGCTGTTTTTT,CASSLGDRVVGGELFF
TRBD1,TRBV5-1,TRBJ2-7,NA,TGCGCCAGCTTCTGGGGGACAGGGGGGACCTACGAGCAGTACTTC,CASFWGTGGTYEQYF
NA,TRBV10-3,TRBJ2-7,few,TGTGCCACAACAGGGGACTCCCTGGGAGGCGAGCAGTACTTC,CATTGDSLGGEQYF
NA,TRBV2,TRBJ2-7,NA,TGTGCCAGCAGTGAAGGGCTTAAAGAGCAGTACTTC,CASSEGLKEQYF
NA,TRBV19,TRBJ1-2,NA,TGTGCCAGTAGTCCCCCTATGGCGGGGGCGACGAACTATGGCTACACCTTC,CASSPPMAGATNYGYTF
TRBD2,TRBV7-3,TRBJ2-1,NA,TGTGCCAGCAGCTTAATGTCCAGCGGGAATTACAATGAGCAGTTCTTC,CASSLMSSGNYNEQFF
TRBD1,TRBV7-9,TRBJ1-5,NA,TGTGCCAGCAGCTTAGGCTCCGGGACAGGGGTATATCAGCCCCAGCATTTT,CASSLGSGTGVYQPQHF
TRBD1,TRBV6-5,TRBJ1-2,NA,TGTGCCAGCAGCGACGGGACAGGGGATTATGGCTACACCTTC,CASSDGTGDYGYTF
NA,TRBV9,TRBJ1-2,once,TGTGCCAGCAGCGTAGCGGAGGGATCGGGCTATGGCTACACCTTC,CASSVAEGSGYGYTF
TRBD1,TRBV5-4,TRBJ1-2,NA,TGTGCCAGCGTTCTAGACAGGGCTCACGGCTACACCTTC,CASVLDRAHGYTF
NA,TRBV7-9,TRBJ2-7,NA,TGTGCCAGCTCTTATGAGGGTTTCTACGAGCAGTACTTC,CASSYEGFYEQYF
TRBD2,TRBV2,TRBJ2-1,NA,TGTGCCAGCACGGGACTAGCGAAAGATGAGCAGTTCTTC,CASTGLAKDEQFF
NA,TRBV11-2,TRBJ2-5,NA,TGTGCCAGCAGCTTAGTCGGGTCCGCTTGGGAGACCCAGTACTTC,CASSLVGSAWETQYF
NA,TRBV7-7,TRBJ2-7,once,TGTGCTAGCAGCCCCGGGGGAGGGGGTTACGAGCAGTACTTC,CASSPGGGGYEQYF
NA,TRBV5-5,TRBJ2-7,NA,TGTGCCAGCAGCTTGACAGGGTCGGACTCCTACGAGCAGTACTTC,CASSLTGSDSYEQYF